Below, 5 T cell receptor beta chains from the same sample are listed, as sequenced in a study of OX40 agonist ivuxolimab in advanced cancers. The method was immunoSEQ multiplex PCR; TCRdb's version includes in-frame clones alone and lacks a portion of them. Seen here are tens of thousands of clones, approximately 91% observed once, and the top ten hold 0.25% to 0.3%. The input for sequencing was CD4+ or CD8+ T cells sorted from blood, taken in a trial of the OX40 agonist ivuxolimab. Receptor source: an adult with an advanced solid tumor such as melanoma, head and neck, liver or kidney cancer.

The rearrangement joins TRBV2 to TRBJ2-7, with 8 bases fitting TRBD1. Germline V gene data show CDR1 as SNHLY and CDR2 as FYNNEI. V lost 6 bases, J lost 2 bases, and 9 bases stayed unmatched. CDR3 length: 15 residues. In nucleotides, the CDR3 is TGTGCCAGCAGCGCCGGGACAGGCCAAACCTACGAGCAGTACTTC. Amino acids: CASSAGTGQTYEQYF.

This chain connects TRBV5-4 to TRBJ2-5; D gene ambiguous. Germline values: CDR1 SGHNT, CDR2 YYREEE (reference sequence). CDR3 size: 14 residues. The V end was cut by 2 bases, the J end by 3 bases, with 11 bases between. In DNA, the CDR3 is TGTGCCAGCAGCTTCATATTCCGGGAAGAGACCCAGTACTTC. It translates to CASSFIFREETQYF.

The chain uses TRBV5-6 and TRBJ1-6; 10 bases align to TRBD1. J gave up 4 bases and V 0 bases, and 7 bases lay outside the gene matches. The CDR3 runs to 18 residues. Germline V CDR1 and CDR2: SGHDT, YYEEEE. This CDR3 is CASSLGTGGFVYNSPLHF. CDR3 DNA: TGTGCCAGCAGCTTGGGGACAGGGGGTTTCGTGTATAATTCACCCCTCCACTTT.

This clone was seen only once. The chain recombines TRBV4-2 with TRBJ1-5, with 9 bases lining up with TRBD1. In germline, CDR1 is LGHNA, CDR2 YNFKEQ. There are 16 residues in the CDR3. V gave up 1 base and J gave up 3 bases; unmatched junction bases: 4. The CDR3 is CASSQGTGGVNQPQHF. The CDR3 DNA sequence: TGTGCCAGCAGCCAAGGTACAGGGGGCGTCAATCAGCCCCAGCATTTT.

This rearrangement joins TRBV7-9 to TRBJ2-5; 7 bases are a match to TRBD2. Unmatched junction bases numbered 8, after V lost 1 base and J lost 3 bases. The CDR3 runs to 16 residues. From germline, CDR1 is SEHNR and CDR2 FQNEAQ (reference sequence). This chain's CDR3 is CASSLVTAGLEETQYF. CDR3 DNA: TGTGCCAGCAGCTTAGTAACAGCGGGGCTAGAAGAGACCCAGTACTTC.